The sequence of this TCR beta chain was determined in a study of T cells in Graves' hyperthyroidism and ophthalmopathy. Researchers amplified the TCR beta CDR3 regions from RNA transcripts. Using the HTBI primer set, a first-round RT-PCR was run on the TCR CDR3. Using its own MiXCR run on the multiplex PCR reads, TCRdb lists one record per CDR3 protein. The sample yields around 500,000 distinct CDR3 sequences, approximately 14% seen once. This clonotype was found many times. No progression to ophthalmopathy during 18 months of follow-up defined stable disease. Losses at the gene ends were 3 bases for V and 8 bases for J; bases not matched to a gene: 9. CDR3 length: 15 residues. From germline, CDR1 is MDHEN and CDR2 SYDVKM.

Source material: blood. The sequence came from a middle-aged woman with Graves' hyperthyroidism. This sequence joins TRBV28 and TRBJ2-1, with TRBD1 matching over 8 bases. In DNA form, the CDR3 reads TGTGCCAGCAGTTTGATTGGGACAGGATTCTATGAGCAGTTCTTC. This gives the protein CASSLIGTGFYEQFF.